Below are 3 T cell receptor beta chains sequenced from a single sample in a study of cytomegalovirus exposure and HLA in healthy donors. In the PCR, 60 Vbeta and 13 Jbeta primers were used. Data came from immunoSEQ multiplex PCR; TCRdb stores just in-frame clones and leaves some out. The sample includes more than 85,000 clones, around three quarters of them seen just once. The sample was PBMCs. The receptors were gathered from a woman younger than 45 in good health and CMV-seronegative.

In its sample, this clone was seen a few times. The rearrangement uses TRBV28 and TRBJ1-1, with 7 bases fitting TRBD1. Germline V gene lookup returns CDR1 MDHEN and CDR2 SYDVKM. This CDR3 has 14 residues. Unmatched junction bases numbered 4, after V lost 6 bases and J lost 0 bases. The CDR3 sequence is CASRPTGMNTEAFF. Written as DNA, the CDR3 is TGTGCCAGCAGACCGACAGGGATGAACACTGAAGCTTTCTTT.

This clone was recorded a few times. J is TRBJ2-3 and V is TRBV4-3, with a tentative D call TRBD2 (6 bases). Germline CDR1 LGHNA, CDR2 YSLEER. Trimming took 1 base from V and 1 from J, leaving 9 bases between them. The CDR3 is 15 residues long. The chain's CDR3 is CASSQVWGGTDTQYF. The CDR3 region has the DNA TGCGCCAGCAGCCAAGTTTGGGGGGGCACAGATACGCAGTATTTT.

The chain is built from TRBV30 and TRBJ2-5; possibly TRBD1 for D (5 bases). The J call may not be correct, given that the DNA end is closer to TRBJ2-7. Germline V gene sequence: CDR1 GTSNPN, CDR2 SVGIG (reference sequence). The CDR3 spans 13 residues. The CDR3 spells CAWNGAGKDEQYF. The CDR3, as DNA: TGTGCCTGGAATGGGGCAGGGAAGGACGAGCAGTACTTC.